One sample yielded the 19 T cell receptor beta chains listed below, sequenced in a study of long-term antiretroviral therapy in people with HIV (dated by TCRdb to the early 2020s). Sequencing of the TRB variable region was done with the immunoSEQ hsTCRB v3.0 assay at survey level resolution. Not all clones reach the TCRdb copy of this immuneACCESS table, which keeps in-frame sequences only. Checked studies attribute under half of the gap to unresolved V genes and leave the rest unexplained. The sample table shows 25,000 to 35,000 clones, and over 70% are seen once. The ten largest account for around 8% of the sample. Sample: unsorted PBMCs, taken 3.1 years after starting antiretroviral therapy. The receptors derive from a woman between 50 and 59 years old with HIV.

The chain recombines TRBV7-2 with TRBJ2-5; D may be TRBD1 (6 bases). The germline V gene encodes CDR1 SGHTA and CDR2 FQGNSA. This CDR3 is 14 amino acids long. Trimming took 6 bases from V and 5 from J, leaving 16 bases between them. The DNA for the CDR3 is TGTGCCAGCAGTCTGCTACAGGGCGGGGAGACCCAGTACTTC. Encoded protein: CASSLLQGGETQYF.

V is TRBV7-2 and J is TRBJ2-1; 13 bases line up with TRBD2. There are 17 residues in the CDR3. Germline V gene sequence: CDR1 SGHTA, CDR2 FQGNSA. Trimming removed 5 bases from V and 7 bases from J; junction bases left unmatched: 11. The CDR3 sequence is CASSRNTGLAGRNEQFF. CDR3 nucleotides: TGTGCCAGCAGCCGAAACACGGGACTAGCGGGGAGGAATGAGCAGTTCTTC. The full variable domain, with the rest looked up from reference TRBV7-2 and TRBJ2-1, is GAGVSQSPSNKVTEKGKDVELRCDPISGHTALYWYRQSLGQGLEFLIYFQGNSAPDKSGLPSDRFSAERTGGSVSTLTIQRTQQEDSAVYLCASSRNTGLAGRNEQFFGPGTRLTVL.

The chain employs TRBV2 and TRBJ1-6; 9 positions match TRBD1. The CDR3 loop spans 16 amino acids. J was trimmed by 7 bases and V by 6 bases; bases with no gene match: 10. Per the germline V gene, CDR1 is SNHLY and CDR2 is FYNNEI. Here the CDR3 reads CASSLGQGRNNSPLHF. CDR3 nucleotides: TGTGCCAGCAGCCTCGGACAGGGGCGGAACAATTCACCCCTCCACTTT. Complete variable domain (other parts from reference TRBV2 and TRBJ1-6): EPEVTQTPSHQVTQMGQEVILRCVPISNHLYFYWYRQILGQKVEFLVSFYNNEISEKSEIFDDQFSVERPDGSNFTLKIRSTKLEDSAMYFCASSLGQGRNNSPLHFGNGTRLTVT.

The chain links TRBV7-6 to TRBJ1-6; D gene uncertain. Trimming removed 4 bases at V and 5 bases at J, with 3 bases between. Germline V lookup: CDR1 SGHVS, CDR2 FNYEAQ. The CDR3 has 12 residues. CDR3 coding DNA: TGTGCCAGCAGCTCGAATAATTCACCCCTCCACTTT. Translated, it gives CASSSNNSPLHF.

CDR3 region: CAWSVQEGTEQFF. The CDR3 coding sequence is TGTGCCTGGAGTGTACAGGAGGGGACTGAGCAGTTCTTC. This sequence joins TRBV30 and TRBJ2-1; TRBD2 might be the D (6 bases). The V gene's germline CDR1 is GTSNPN and CDR2 SVGIG (reference sequence). The CDR3 runs to 13 residues. Trimming left V 0 bases short and J 9 bases short, with 12 bases between.

The gene calls are TRBV18 and TRBJ2-1; D perhaps matches TRBD2 (6 bases). Germline CDR1 KGHSH, CDR2 LQKENI. CDR3 size: 15 residues. The V end was cut by 2 bases, the J end by 5 bases, with 13 bases between. The DNA for the CDR3 is TGTGCCAGCTCACCAAGAGTCGGGGGTCACAATGAGCAGTTCTTC. It encodes CASSPRVGGHNEQFF.

The rearrangement links TRBV5-1 to TRBJ2-2; possibly TRBD1 for D (6 bases). The length of the CDR3 is 13 residues. The ends were cut back, 4 bases at V and 4 bases at J, with 8 bases in the middle. Per germline, CDR1 SGHRS and CDR2 YFSETQ. CDR3 sequence (DNA): TGCGCCAGCAGCGGACAGCTCACCGGGGAGCTGTTTTTT. Translation: CASSGQLTGELFF.

The chain joins TRBV6-1 to TRBJ2-7; D gene ambiguous. V was shortened by 6 bases and J by 0 bases, with 12 bases between the two germline ends. Germline-derived CDR1 and CDR2 are MNHNS and SASEGT. CDR3 length: 14 amino acids. As DNA, the CDR3 is TGTGCCAGCAGCAGAGAGATAAGCTCCTACGAGCAGTACGTC. Protein: CASSREISSYEQYV.

The rearrangement joins TRBV5-4 to TRBJ2-7, with 7 bases that match TRBD1. With 5 bases clipped from V and 4 bases from J, the junction kept 9 bases outside the gene matches. The germline CDR1 and CDR2 sequences are SGHNT and YYREEE (reference sequence). This CDR3 has 14 residues. Written as DNA, the CDR3 is TGTGCCAGCAGGATCGTTCGGGACAGATACGAGCAGTACGTC. It yields the protein CASRIVRDRYEQYV.

The J gene is TRBJ1-3, the V gene TRBV10-1, with a tentative D call TRBD1 (6 bases). Trimming cost V 2 bases and J 0 bases, with 11 bases left between them. The germline gives CDR1 WNHNN, CDR2 SYGVQD (reference sequence). The CDR3 loop spans 16 amino acids. This CDR3 reads CASSEPGQNSGNTIYF. For the CDR3, the DNA is TGCGCCAGCAGTGAGCCGGGACAAAACTCTGGAAACACCATATATTTT.

The chain combines TRBV6-5 with TRBJ1-3; D ambiguous. Germline lookup yields CDR1 MNHEY and CDR2 SVGAGI. The CDR3 totals 16 residues. V lost 0 bases and J 0 bases, leaving 9 bases between the germline ends. CDR3 sequence: CASSYSMASSGNTIYF. The CDR3 DNA follows: TGTGCCAGCAGTTACTCTATGGCTAGCTCTGGAAACACCATATATTTT.

The chain carries TRBV20-1 and TRBJ2-1; D not certain. The germline V gene encodes CDR1 DFQATT and CDR2 SNEGSKA (reference sequence). The CDR3 extends over 11 amino acids. Trimming took off 3 bases at V and 6 bases at J, with 6 bases between the two ends. The DNA of the CDR3 is TGCAGTGCTAGGTCCCGCAATGAGCAGTTCTTC. Protein product: CSARSRNEQFF.

The V call is TRBV6-5, the J call TRBJ1-1, with D unclear. Trimming took 5 bases from V and 2 from J, leaving 15 bases between them. The germline V gene encodes CDR1 MNHEY and CDR2 SVGAGI. The CDR3 sequence is 15 residues long. The CDR3 region has the DNA TGTGCCAGCAGTCCTAACCCCTGGACTAACACTGAAGCTTTCTTT. Its protein product is CASSPNPWTNTEAFF.

The gene calls are TRBV5-5 and TRBJ2-7; 9 bases line up with TRBD1. CDR3 length: 15 amino acids. The trim removed 3 bases at V and 6 bases at J, leaving 10 bases unmatched. CDR1 and CDR2 from the germline V gene are SGHKS and YYEKEE (reference sequence). The CDR3: CASSSMPTGGGEQYV. CDR3 coding DNA: TGTGCCAGCAGCTCCATGCCAACAGGGGGCGGCGAGCAGTACGTC.

The chain has TRBV6-4 and TRBJ2-2, with 8 bases matching TRBD2. Trimming took 4 bases from V and 6 from J; bases not matched to a gene: 7. In germline, CDR1 is MRHNA, CDR2 SNTAGT. The CDR3 is 15 residues long. CDR3 coding DNA: TGTGCCAGCAGTGCCGGGGGGGCCCTCGCCGGGGAGCTGTTTTTT. It encodes CASSAGGALAGELFF.

V and J are TRBV20-1 and TRBJ2-7, with D tentatively TRBD1 (5 bases). The CDR3 is 11 residues long. The germline V and J ends were trimmed by 3 bases and 4 bases, with 7 bases remaining between them. Germline CDR1 is DFQATT and CDR2 is SNEGSKA (reference sequence). CDR3 sequence: CSARQGYEQYF. CDR3 sequence (DNA): TGCAGTGCTAGGCAGGGTTACGAGCAGTACTTC.

The chain's CDR3 is CASSHRGGNTEAFF. DNA for the CDR3: TGTGCCAGCAGTCACAGGGGAGGGAACACTGAAGCTTTCTTT. The rearrangement uses TRBV14 and TRBJ1-1; 7 bases agree with TRBD1. CDR1 is SGHDN, CDR2 FVKESK, per germline. V lost 6 bases to trimming and J lost 1 base; unmatched junction nucleotides: 5. This CDR3 has 14 residues.

There are a few counts of this clone. The chain employs TRBV2 and TRBJ2-7, with D perhaps assigned TRBD1 or TRBD2 (5 bases each). The length of the CDR3 is 13 residues. V was trimmed by 4 bases and J by 5 bases, leaving 12 bases between them. The germline V gene has CDR1 SNHLY and CDR2 FYNNEI. This CDR3 reads CASSAGPANEQYF. The CDR3, as DNA: TGTGCCAGCAGTGCGGGGCCGGCGAACGAGCAGTACTTC. Full variable domain (rest looked up from reference TRBV2 and TRBJ2-7): EPEVTQTPSHQVTQMGQEVILRCVPISNHLYFYWYRQILGQKVEFLVSFYNNEISEKSEIFDDQFSVERPDGSNFTLKIRSTKLEDSAMYFCASSAGPANEQYFGPGTRLTVT.

This chain links TRBV19 with TRBJ1-5; 7 bases are a match to TRBD1. CDR1 is LNHDA, CDR2 SQIVND, per germline (reference sequence). With V trimmed by 6 bases and J by 3 bases, 8 bases remained unmatched. The CDR3 runs to 15 residues. The CDR3 spells CASRGPGQHNQPQHF. CDR3 nucleotide sequence: TGTGCCAGTAGAGGGCCGGGACAGCACAATCAGCCCCAGCATTTT. Drawing the rest from reference TRBV19 and TRBJ1-5, the complete variable domain is DGGITQSPKYLFRKEGQNVTLSCEQNLNHDAMYWYRQDPGQGLRLIYYSQIVNDFQKGDIAEGYSVSREKKESFPLTVTSAQKNPTAFYLCASRGPGQHNQPQHFGDGTRLSIL.